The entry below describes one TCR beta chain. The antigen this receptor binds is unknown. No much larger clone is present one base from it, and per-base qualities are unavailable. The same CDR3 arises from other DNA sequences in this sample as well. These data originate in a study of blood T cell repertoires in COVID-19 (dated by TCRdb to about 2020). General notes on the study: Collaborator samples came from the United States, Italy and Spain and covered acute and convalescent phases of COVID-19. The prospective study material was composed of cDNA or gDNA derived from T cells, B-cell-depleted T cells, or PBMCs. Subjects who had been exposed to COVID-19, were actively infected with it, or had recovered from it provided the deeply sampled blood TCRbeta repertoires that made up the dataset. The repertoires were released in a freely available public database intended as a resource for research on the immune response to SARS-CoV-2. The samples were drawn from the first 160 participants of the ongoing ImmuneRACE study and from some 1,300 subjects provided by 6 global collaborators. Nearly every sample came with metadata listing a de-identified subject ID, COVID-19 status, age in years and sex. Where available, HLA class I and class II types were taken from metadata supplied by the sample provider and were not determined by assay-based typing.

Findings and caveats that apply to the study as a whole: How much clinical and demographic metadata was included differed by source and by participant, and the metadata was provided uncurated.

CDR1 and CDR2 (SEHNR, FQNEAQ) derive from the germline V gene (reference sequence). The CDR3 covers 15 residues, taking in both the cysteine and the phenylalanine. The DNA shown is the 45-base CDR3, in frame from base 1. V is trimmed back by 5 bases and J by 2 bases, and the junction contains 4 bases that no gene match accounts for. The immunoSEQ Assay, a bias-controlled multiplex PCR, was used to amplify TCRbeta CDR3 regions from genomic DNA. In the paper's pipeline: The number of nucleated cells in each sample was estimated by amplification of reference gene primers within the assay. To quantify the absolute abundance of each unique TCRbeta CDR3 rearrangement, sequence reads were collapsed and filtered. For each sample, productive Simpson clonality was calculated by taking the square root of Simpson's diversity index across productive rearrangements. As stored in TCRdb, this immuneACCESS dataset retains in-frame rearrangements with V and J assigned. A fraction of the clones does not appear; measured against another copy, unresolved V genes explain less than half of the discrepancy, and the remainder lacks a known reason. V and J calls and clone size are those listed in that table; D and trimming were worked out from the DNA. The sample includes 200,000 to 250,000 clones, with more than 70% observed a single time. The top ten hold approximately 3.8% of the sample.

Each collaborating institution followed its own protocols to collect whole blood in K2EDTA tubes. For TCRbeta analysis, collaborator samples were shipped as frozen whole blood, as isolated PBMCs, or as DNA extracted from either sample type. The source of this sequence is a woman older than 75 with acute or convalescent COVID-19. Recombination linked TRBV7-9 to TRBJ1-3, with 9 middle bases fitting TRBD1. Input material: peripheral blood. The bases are TGTGCCAGCAGCGAACAGGGGGCTGCTGGAAACACCATATATTTT. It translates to CASSEQGAAGNTIYF.